Listed here are 11 T cell receptor beta chains from one sample, sequenced in a study of blood T cell repertoires in COVID-19. TCRdb keeps only in-frame clones here, not all; method: immunoSEQ multiplex PCR. The sample contains some 120,000 clones, around 74% of which appear only once. The sequencing sample was made of peripheral blood. These receptors were taken from a man aged 80 or over with COVID-19, enrolled during active disease.

J is TRBJ2-1 and V is TRBV4-1, with 7 nucleotides matching TRBD2. CDR3 size: 17 residues. From germline, CDR1 is MGHRA and CDR2 YSYEKL. V shed 6 bases and J 8 bases; nucleotides not matched to a gene: 19. The CDR3 region is CASSREEGAGLLYEQFF. CDR3 sequence (DNA): TGCGCCAGCAGTAGGGAGGAAGGAGCGGGACTTCTTTATGAGCAGTTCTTC.

This clone was recorded only once. The CDR3 nucleotides read TGTGCCAGCAGTTCCCCTGGGACTAGCGGGGCCTACGAGCAGTACTTC. Amino acids: CASSSPGTSGAYEQYF. This chain joins TRBV6-5 and TRBJ2-7; the match to TRBD2 covers 13 bases. Germline values: CDR1 MNHEY, CDR2 SVGAGI. Unmatched junction bases numbered 5, after V lost 4 bases and J lost 2 bases. The CDR3 spans 16 residues.

The chain links TRBV5-1 to TRBJ2-1; the match to TRBD2 covers 14 bases. CDR3 length equals 17 residues. Trimming at V came to 0 bases and at J to 4 bases, leaving 3 bases not matched to a gene. Germline CDR1 reads SGHRS; CDR2 reads YFSETQ. The CDR3 nucleotides are TGCGCCAGCAGCTTGGTGGGACTAGCGGGAGAGTACAATGAGCAGTTCTTC. This codes for CASSLVGLAGEYNEQFF.

J is TRBJ1-5 and V is TRBV24-1; 9 bases line up with TRBD1. The V and J ends lost 6 bases and 2 bases, in that order; junction bases with no gene match: 4. From germline, CDR1 is KGHDR and CDR2 SFDVKD. The CDR3 length is 15 residues. This chain's CDR3 is CATSTGGRGNQPQHF. CDR3 DNA sequence: TGTGCCACCAGTACAGGGGGCCGGGGCAATCAGCCCCAGCATTTT.

The rearrangement uses TRBV18 and TRBJ2-7, with TRBD2 as a possible D gene (6 bases). Trimming shortened V by 6 bases and J by 5 bases, and 14 bases separated the two germline ends. The CDR3 loop spans 13 amino acids. Looked up from germline, CDR1 is KGHSH and CDR2 is LQKENI. The CDR3 sequence: CASSIGRDDEQYF. In nucleotides, the CDR3 is TGTGCCAGCTCTATTGGGCGGGACGACGAGCAGTACTTC. The full variable domain, its missing parts supplied by reference TRBV18 and TRBJ2-7, is NAGVMQNPRHLVRRRGQEARLRCSPMKGHSHVYWYRQLPEEGLKFMVYLQKENIIDESGMPKERFSAEFPKEGPSILRIQQVVRGDSAAYFCASSIGRDDEQYFGPGTRLTVT.

CDR3 DNA: TGTGCCAGCAGTGACACGGGAGCAGTCACAGATACGCAGTATTTT. Amino acid sequence: CASSDTGAVTDTQYF. This sequence joins TRBV6-1 and TRBJ2-3, with D maybe TRBD2 (6 bases). V shed 3 bases and J shed 2 bases, with 12 bases lying between them. Germline V gene data show CDR1 as MNHNS and CDR2 as SASEGT. The CDR3 is made up of 15 amino acids.

The chain couples TRBV24-1 to TRBJ2-2; 11 bases match TRBD2. The trim removed 5 bases at V and 1 base at J, leaving 5 bases unmatched. Germline CDR1 is KGHDR and CDR2 is SFDVKD. This CDR3 has 17 amino acids. The CDR3 coding sequence is TGTGCCACCAGTGCGGCTAGCGGGAGGAAGAACACCGGGGAGCTGTTTTTT. Its protein product is CATSAASGRKNTGELFF.

The rearrangement uses TRBV28 and TRBJ1-1, with a weak D call TRBD1 (6 bases). Trimming removed 3 bases at V and 7 bases at J, with 12 bases between. Per the germline V gene, CDR1 is MDHEN and CDR2 is SYDVKM. CDR3 length equals 13 residues. The CDR3: CASSFPGVGEAFF. The CDR3 coding sequence is TGTGCCAGCAGTTTTCCAGGGGTGGGTGAAGCTTTCTTT.

Comment on this clone: Other DNA sequences within the sample encode an identical CDR3. V is TRBV3-1 (or the pseudogene TRBV3-2) and J is TRBJ2-5; 11 bases are shared with TRBD2. The CDR3 runs to 14 residues. The V gene end was trimmed by 4 bases and the J gene end by 4 bases; junction bases not matched to a gene: 2. Per germline, CDR1 LGHDT and CDR2 YNNKEL (reference sequence). CDR3 amino acids: CASSLSGRGETQYF. The CDR3 DNA reads TGTGCCAGCAGCCTTAGCGGGAGGGGAGAGACCCAGTACTTC.

The V gene is TRBV28, the J gene TRBJ2-1, with 9 bases lining up with TRBD2. The CDR3 is 16 residues long. In germline, CDR1 is MDHEN, CDR2 SYDVKM. With V trimmed by 8 bases and J by 6 bases, 14 bases remained unmatched. The CDR3 sequence: CASVQLSTAGGNEQFF. Here the CDR3 DNA reads TGTGCCAGCGTCCAGTTATCCACAGCGGGGGGCAATGAGCAGTTCTTC.

V gene TRBV11-2 combines with J gene TRBJ1-2; unclear D gene. Germline CDR1 is SGHAT and CDR2 is FQNNGV. V dropped 5 bases and J dropped 7 bases, with 11 bases sitting between them. This CDR3 has 12 residues. DNA for the CDR3: TGTGCCAGCAGCCCGTCCCGGGTTGGCTACACCTTC. Translating gives CASSPSRVGYTF.